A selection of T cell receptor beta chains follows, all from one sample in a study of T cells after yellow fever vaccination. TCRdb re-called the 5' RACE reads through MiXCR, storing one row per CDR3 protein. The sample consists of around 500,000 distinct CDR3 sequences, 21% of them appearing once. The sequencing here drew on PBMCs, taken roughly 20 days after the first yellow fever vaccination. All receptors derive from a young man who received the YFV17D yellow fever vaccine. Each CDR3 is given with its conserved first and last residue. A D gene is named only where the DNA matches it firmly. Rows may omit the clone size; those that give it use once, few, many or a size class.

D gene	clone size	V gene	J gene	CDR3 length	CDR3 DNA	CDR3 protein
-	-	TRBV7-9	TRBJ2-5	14	TGTGCCAGCAGCTTTCTGAGGGTCCAAGAGACCCAGTACTTC	CASSFLRVQETQYF
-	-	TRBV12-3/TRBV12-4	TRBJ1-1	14	TGTGCCAGCAGTTTCGAAAGGGGTGACACTGAAGCTTTCTTT	CASSFERGDTEAFF
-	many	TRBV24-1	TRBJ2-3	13	TGTGCCACCAGTGATGGGAGCACAGATACGCAGTATTTT	CATSDGSTDTQYF
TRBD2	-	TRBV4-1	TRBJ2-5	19	TGCGCCAGCAGCCAATTACTAGGGCTAGCGGGGGGCGGTGGAGAGACCCAGTACTTC	CASSQLLGLAGGGGETQYF
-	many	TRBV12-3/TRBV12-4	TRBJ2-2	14	TGTGCCAGCAGTTTTACCCGGACGACCGGGGAGCTGTTTTTT	CASSFTRTTGELFF
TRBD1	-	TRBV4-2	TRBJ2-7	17	TGTGCCAGCAGCCAAGATTCTGGGACAGTCGGTTCCTACGAGCAGTACTTC	CASSQDSGTVGSYEQYF
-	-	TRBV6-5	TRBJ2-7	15	TGTGCCAGCAGTTACGTGGGGCAGGACGAGAACGAGCAGTACTTC	CASSYVGQDENEQYF
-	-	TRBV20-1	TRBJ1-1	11	TGCAGTGCTTCTGACAGTACTGAAGCTTTCTTT	CSASDSTEAFF
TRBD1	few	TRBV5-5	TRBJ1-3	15	TGTGCCAGCAGCCGGACAGGGAACTCTGGAAACACCATATATTTT	CASSRTGNSGNTIYF
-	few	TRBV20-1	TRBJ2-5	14	TGCAGTGCTGGAGGTCGAGGGGTCCAAGAGACCCAGTACTTC	CSAGGRGVQETQYF
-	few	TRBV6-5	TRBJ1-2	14	TGTGCCAGCAGTTACTCGAACAGGGAATACGGCTACACCTTC	CASSYSNREYGYTF
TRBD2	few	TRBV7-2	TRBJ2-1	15	TGTGCCAGCAGCTATAGGGCGGGGGGGCCGTATGAGCAGTTCTTC	CASSYRAGGPYEQFF
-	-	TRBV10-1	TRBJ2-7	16	TGCGCCAGCAGTGATGCACGACTAGACCCTCGGGACGAGCAGTACTTC	CASSDARLDPRDEQYF
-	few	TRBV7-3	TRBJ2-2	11	TGTGCCAGCAGCAGTTACGGGGAGCTGTTTTTT	CASSSYGELFF
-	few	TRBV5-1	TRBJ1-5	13	TGCGCCAGCAGCTTTTTGGGTCTTCAGCCCCAGCATTTT	CASSFLGLQPQHF
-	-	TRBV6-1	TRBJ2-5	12	TGTGCCAGCAGTGAATATGCGGGGACCCAGTACTTC	CASSEYAGTQYF
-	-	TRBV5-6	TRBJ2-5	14	TGTGCCAGCAGCTTCGTGTACTTCGGGGAGACCCAGTACTTC	CASSFVYFGETQYF
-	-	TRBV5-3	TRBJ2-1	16	TGTGCCAGAAGCTTGAGGGAGGATGCCGTTTACAATGAGCAGTTCTTC	CARSLREDAVYNEQFF
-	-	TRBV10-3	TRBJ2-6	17	TGTGCCACCAGTGACGAACCCGTATTCTCTGGGGCCAACGTCCTGACTTTC	CATSDEPVFSGANVLTF
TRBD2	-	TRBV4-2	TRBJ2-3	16	TGTGCCAGCAGCCAGGGGGCGCGGGGGGGCGGAGATACGCAGTATTTT	CASSQGARGGGDTQYF
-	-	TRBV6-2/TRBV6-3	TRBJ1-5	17	TGTGCCAGCAGTTACTCCGCCCTGGACCTCACCGATCAGCCCCAGCATTTT	CASSYSALDLTDQPQHF
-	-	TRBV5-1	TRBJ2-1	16	TGCGCCATCACCTTTTCTAGGGAAAGCTCCTACAATGAGCAGTTCTTC	CAITFSRESSYNEQFF
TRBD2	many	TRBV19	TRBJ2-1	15	TGTGCCAGTAGCCGGACTAGCGGCACCTACAATGAGCAGTTCTTC	CASSRTSGTYNEQFF
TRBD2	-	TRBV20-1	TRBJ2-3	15	TGCAGTGCTAGTAGGGCTAGCGGGGGCACAGATACGCAGTATTTT	CSASRASGGTDTQYF
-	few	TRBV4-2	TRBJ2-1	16	TGTGCCAGCAGCCAAGATTCAGGAGGCTCCTACAATGAGCAGTTCTTC	CASSQDSGGSYNEQFF
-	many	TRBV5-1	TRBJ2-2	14	TGCGCCAGCAGCTTGATAGGGAACACCGGGGAGCTGTTTTTT	CASSLIGNTGELFF
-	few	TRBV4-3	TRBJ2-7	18	TGCGCCAGCAGCCAAGGGACGATTCGTGGGGGGCTTACCTACGAGCAGTACTTC	CASSQGTIRGGLTYEQYF
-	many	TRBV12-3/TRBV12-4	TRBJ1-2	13	TGTGCCAGCTCGGCAGGCTGGAGCGGTGGCTACACCTTC	CASSAGWSGGYTF
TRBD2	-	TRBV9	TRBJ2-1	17	TGTGCCAGCAGCGTAGGGGGACTAGCGGTTTCCTACAATGAGCAGTTCTTC	CASSVGGLAVSYNEQFF
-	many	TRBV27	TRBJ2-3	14	TGTGCCAGCAGTTTAAGGACTTACACAGATACGCAGTATTTT	CASSLRTYTDTQYF
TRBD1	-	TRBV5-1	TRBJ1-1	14	TGCGCCAGCAGCTTACAGGGGATAAACACTGAAGCTTTCTTT	CASSLQGINTEAFF
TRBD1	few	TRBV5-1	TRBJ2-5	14	TGCGCCAGCAGTTCCGCGACAGGGGAAGAGACCCAGTACTTC	CASSSATGEETQYF
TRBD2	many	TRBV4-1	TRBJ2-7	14	TGCGCCAGCAGCCGGCGGGAGAGTACCTACGAGCAGTACTTC	CASSRRESTYEQYF
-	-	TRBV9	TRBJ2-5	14	TGTGCCAGCAGCGTAGCAAGCGGACAAGAGACCCAGTACTTC	CASSVASGQETQYF
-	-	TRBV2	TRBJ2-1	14	TGTGCCAACGGACTAACGAGCTCCTACAATGAGCAGTTCTTC	CANGLTSSYNEQFF
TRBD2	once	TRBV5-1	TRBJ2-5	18	TGCGCCAGCAGCTTGGCCATCCCTAGCGGGACCCCCCAAGAGACCCAGTACTTC	CASSLAIPSGTPQETQYF
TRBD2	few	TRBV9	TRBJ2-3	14	TGTGCCAGCGGGACTAGCGGGGGGCGGGATACGCAGTATTTT	CASGTSGGRDTQYF
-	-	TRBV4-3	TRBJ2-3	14	TGCGCCAGCAGCCAAGATTTCCGGGGAGATACGCAGTATTTT	CASSQDFRGDTQYF
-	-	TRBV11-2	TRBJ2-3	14	TGTGCCAGCAGCTTAGACGGGGCCCCTGATACGCAGTATTTT	CASSLDGAPDTQYF
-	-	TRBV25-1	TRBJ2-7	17	TGTGCCAGCAGTGGACCCCTGAGCGGGTACCGTTCTTACGAGCAGTACTTC	CASSGPLSGYRSYEQYF
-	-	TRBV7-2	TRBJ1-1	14	TGTGCCAGCAGCTTTAGGGGCCTGGGGACTGAAGCTTTCTTT	CASSFRGLGTEAFF
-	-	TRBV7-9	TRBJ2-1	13	TGTGCCAGCAGCCCCAGACGGGTCAATGAGCAGTTCTTC	CASSPRRVNEQFF